This T cell receptor (beta chain) is drawn from a study of blood T cell repertoires in COVID-19. Study in general: PBMCs, B-cell-depleted T cells, or T cells were the source of the cDNA or gDNA that made up the material.

Per the study methods: Using reference gene primer amplification, nucleated cell counts were estimated. Profiling relied on immunoSEQ multiplex PCR, and the TCRdb table lists in-frame clones only, not all of them. That table gives V, J and clone size, and the DNA gave D and trimming. Of under 300,000 clones listed, roughly nine tenths are singletons. Germline V CDR1 and CDR2: LNHDA, SQIVND (reference sequence). V was clipped by 6 bases and J by 8 bases; unmatched bases: 13. This CDR3 spans 15 amino acids. The study assigned cohorts using participant-reported clinical history. The sequenced material came from PBMCs or T cells enriched from blood (not recorded which). J is TRBJ1-2 and V is TRBV19; TRBD1 matches 9 bases. This receptor was taken from a human donor in a cohort exposed to, infected with or recovered from COVID-19 (not recorded which). The donor label of this sample is uncertain. DNA of the CDR3: TGTGCCAGTAGGTTTACGACAGGGGGAATCGGAGGCTACACCTTC. Translating it yields CASRFTTGGIGGYTF.